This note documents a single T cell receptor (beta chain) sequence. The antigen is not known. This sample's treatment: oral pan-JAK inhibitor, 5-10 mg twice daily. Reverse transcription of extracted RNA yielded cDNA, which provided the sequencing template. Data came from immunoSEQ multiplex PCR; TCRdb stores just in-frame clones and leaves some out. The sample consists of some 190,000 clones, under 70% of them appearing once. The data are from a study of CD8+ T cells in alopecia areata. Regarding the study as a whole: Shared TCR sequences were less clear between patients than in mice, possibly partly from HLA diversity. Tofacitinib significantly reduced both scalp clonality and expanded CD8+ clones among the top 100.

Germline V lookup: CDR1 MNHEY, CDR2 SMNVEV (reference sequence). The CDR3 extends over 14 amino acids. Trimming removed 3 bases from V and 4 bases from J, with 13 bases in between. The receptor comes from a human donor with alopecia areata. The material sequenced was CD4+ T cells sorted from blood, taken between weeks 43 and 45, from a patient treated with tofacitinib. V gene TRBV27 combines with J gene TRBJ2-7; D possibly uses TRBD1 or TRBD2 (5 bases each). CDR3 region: CASSLQGAKYEQYF. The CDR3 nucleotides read TGTGCCAGCAGTTTGCAGGGAGCAAAGTACGAGCAGTACTTC.